The TCR beta chain under discussion was sequenced for a study of cytomegalovirus exposure and HLA in healthy donors. The PCR used 60 Vbeta and 13 Jbeta primers. TCRdb's table, derived via immunoSEQ multiplex PCR, lists solely in-frame clones and lacks some. The sample has 45,000 to 55,000 clones. The germline CDR1 and CDR2 sequences are LNHDA and SQIVND (reference sequence). Trimming removed 4 bases from V and 11 bases from J, with 23 bases in between. There are 16 residues in the CDR3. The sequenced material came from PBMCs. This chain connects TRBV19 to TRBJ1-4, with D uncertain. This clonotype originated in a woman in her 50s in good health and CMV-seropositive. The CDR3 DNA reads as TGTGCCAGTAGTAGACGGGATCCCTTAGCCTTTGGGAAACTGTTTTTT. It is translated as CASSRRDPLAFGKLFF.